The 8 T cell receptor beta chains listed next were all sequenced from one sample in a study of shared clonotypes between healthy human individuals. Libraries were prepared by immunoSEQ multiplex PCR; TCRdb keeps only in-frame clonotypes and omits some of them. The sample includes 2 million to 2.5 million clones, around 95% of them seen just once. Sequencing was done on a sample of naive CD4+ T cells sorted from blood. Indicated subset: CD45RA+ positively selected. These receptor sequences come from a man aged 18-30 years in good health.

This rearrangement joins TRBV5-1 to TRBJ2-2; 7 nucleotides line up with TRBD1. Trimming at V came to 9 bases and at J to 6 bases, leaving 11 bases not matched to a gene. The CDR3 sequence is 14 residues long. The germline V gene has CDR1 SGHRS and CDR2 YFSETQ. The CDR3: CATTRDSPAGELFF. CDR3 nucleotide sequence: TGCGCCACCACCCGGGACAGCCCGGCCGGGGAGCTGTTTTTT.

The V and J genes are TRBV27 and TRBJ2-7; D gene unclear. The CDR3 extends over 11 amino acids. Germline values: CDR1 MNHEY, CDR2 SMNVEV (reference sequence). Trimming removed 6 bases at V and 7 bases at J, with 10 bases between. The CDR3 is CASSSLREQYF. CDR3 nucleotides: TGTGCCAGCAGCTCCCTAAGGGAGCAGTACTTC.

This chain links TRBV2 with TRBJ2-5, with D perhaps TRBD1 (6 bases). From germline, CDR1 is SNHLY and CDR2 FYNNEI. The CDR3 consists of 13 residues. Trimming took off 9 bases at V and 2 bases at J, with 13 bases between the two ends. CDR3 amino acids: CASTTGLQETQYF. As DNA, the CDR3 is TGTGCCAGTACTACAGGGTTGCAAGAGACCCAGTACTTC.

The gene calls are TRBV6-5 and TRBJ2-7; D ambiguous. The length of the CDR3 is 15 residues. V lost 6 bases to trimming and J lost 2 bases, with 17 bases between them. Germline loops: CDR1 MNHEY, CDR2 SVGAGI. The CDR3 DNA is TGTGCCAGCAGCCTGACACCAACGAAAGCCTACGAGCAGTACTTC. Translation gives CASSLTPTKAYEQYF.

This chain links TRBV5-1 with TRBJ2-2; 10 bases line up with TRBD1. The CDR3 has 16 amino acids. Germline-derived CDR1 and CDR2 are SGHRS and YFSETQ. With 0 bases clipped from V and 5 bases from J, the junction kept 4 bases outside the gene matches. The CDR3 DNA sequence: TGCGCCAGCAGCTTGGCGACAGGGGGCCGGACCGGGGAGCTGTTTTTT. It specifies CASSLATGGRTGELFF.

Remarks on this clone: This sample also contains other DNA sequences that code for the same CDR3. The chain uses TRBV5-4 and TRBJ2-7; 13 bases agree with TRBD2. After removal of 4 bases from V and 1 base from J, the junction contained 2 bases not matched to a gene. Germline lookup yields CDR1 SGHNT and CDR2 YYREEE (reference sequence). The length of the CDR3 is 15 residues. This CDR3 is CASSPGLAGSYEQYF. The CDR3 DNA sequence: TGTGCCAGCAGCCCGGGACTAGCGGGGTCCTACGAGCAGTACTTC.

V and J are TRBV18 and TRBJ1-3; perhaps TRBD1 as D (5 bases). Germline values: CDR1 KGHSH, CDR2 LQKENI. Trimming removed 3 bases from V and 2 bases from J, with 17 bases in between. The CDR3 sequence is 17 residues long. The CDR3 bases are TGTGCCAGCTCACCCCCGGGACTGAGCTCTACTGGAAACACCATATATTTT. Translating it yields CASSPPGLSSTGNTIYF.

This rearrangement joins TRBV18 to TRBJ1-1; D gene ambiguous. Trimming pared 2 bases from V and 7 bases from J, leaving 11 bases between. Germline CDR1 is KGHSH and CDR2 is LQKENI. The CDR3 consists of 13 residues. The CDR3 sequence is CASSPDRQVEAFF. The CDR3 region has the DNA TGTGCCAGCTCACCAGATAGACAAGTTGAAGCTTTCTTT.